This is a list of T cell receptor beta chains from one sample in a study of blood T cell repertoires in COVID-19. TCRdb's table, derived via immunoSEQ multiplex PCR, lists solely in-frame clones and lacks some. This sample has about 160,000 clones, with more than 75% found just once. Sequencing was performed on PBMCs or T cells enriched from blood (not recorded which). These receptors all come from a woman between 50 and 59 years old who had recovered from COVID-19. Both conserved end residues are part of each CDR3. A D gene is named only where the DNA matches it firmly. Not every row has a clone size; where given, it reads once, few, many or a size class.

.	12	TRBV29-1	TRBJ1-2	.	CGLGEGLDGYTF	TGCGGATTGGGGGAGGGACTTGATGGCTACACCTTC
.	13	TRBV27	TRBJ1-1	.	CATGERGTTEAFF	TGTGCCACCGGCGAACGGGGGACCACTGAAGCTTTCTTT
.	12	TRBV28	TRBJ1-1	.	CASSLPGTEAFF	TGTGCCAGCAGTTTGCCCGGGACTGAAGCTTTCTTT
TRBD1	15	TRBV6-5	TRBJ2-7	.	CASSYRFGQGYEQYF	TGTGCCAGCAGTTACAGATTTGGACAGGGGTACGAGCAGTACTTC
.	15	TRBV6-5	TRBJ2-2	.	CASTKDRRNTGELFF	TGTGCCAGCACGAAAGACAGAAGGAACACCGGGGAGCTGTTTTTT
TRBD1	15	TRBV6-6	TRBJ1-1	.	CASSPGTGGLTEAFF	TGTGCCAGCAGTCCCGGGACAGGGGGACTCACTGAAGCTTTCTTT
TRBD1	13	TRBV2	TRBJ2-5	.	CASVTGGEGTQYF	TGTGCCAGCGTCACAGGGGGCGAGGGAACCCAGTACTTC
TRBD1	14	TRBV9	TRBJ1-2	few	CASSFRQGADGYTF	TGTGCCAGCAGCTTTCGACAGGGGGCTGATGGCTACACCTTC
TRBD2	13	TRBV9	TRBJ2-1	.	CASSPGGAIEQFF	TGTGCCAGCAGCCCCGGGGGGGCGATTGAGCAGTTCTTC
.	14	TRBV6-6	TRBJ1-1	.	CASSYEGQNTEAFF	TGTGCCAGCAGTTACGAGGGTCAGAACACTGAAGCTTTCTTT